This T cell receptor (beta chain) was identified in a study of shared clonotypes between healthy human individuals. Study background: Per donor, CD8 memory used one plate, CD8 naive used two, CD4 memory used three and CD4 naive used three.

CD4+ cells underwent separation, giving CD45RA+ naive and CD45RA-negative memory subsets. TCRdb keeps only in-frame clones here, not all; method: immunoSEQ multiplex PCR. The sample comprises around 2.3 million clones, 95% of which are singletons, and 0.1% to 0.15% rests with the top ten. Germline trimming cut 4 bases from V and 9 bases from J; bases unmatched to any gene: 9. The CDR3 is 16 amino acids. Germline CDR1 and CDR2: MNHEY and SVGAGI. Material for sequencing was naive CD4+ T cells sorted from blood. Subset indicated: CD45RA+ positively selected. The rearrangement uses TRBV6-5 and TRBJ1-6, with 10 bases aligning to TRBD1. The sequence was obtained from a man aged 18 to 29 in good health. This chain's CDR3 is CASSFWTGGKGSPLHF. CDR3 DNA sequence: TGTGCCAGCAGTTTCTGGACAGGGGGGAAGGGTTCACCCCTCCACTTT.